The rows below give T cell receptor beta chains drawn from one sample of a study of T and B cells in COVID-19 patients. TCRdb reprocessed the multiplex PCR reads via MiXCR and lists one record per CDR3 protein. This sample has thousands of distinct CDR3 sequences, with about 28% found just once. What was sequenced was blood. Source of these receptors: a human donor with active COVID-19. The donor label of this sample is uncertain. Both conserved end residues are part of each CDR3. A D gene is named only where the DNA matches it firmly. Clone size is shown for a subset of rows, as once, few, many or a class of expanded clone.

TGTGCCAGCAGTCCTGGAGGCCTAGGGGCAGATACGCAGTATTTT CASSPGGLGADTQYF TRBJ2-3 medium-sized TRBV5-4 NA
TGTGCCAGCAGCTCTCGGGGGGGCCTGATGTACGAGCAGTACTTC CASSSRGGLMYEQYF TRBJ2-7 NA TRBV5-6 TRBD2
TGTGCCAGCAGCTTGCCGGGACTAGCCCACACAGATACGCAGTATTTT CASSLPGLAHTDTQYF TRBJ2-3 NA TRBV5-4 TRBD2
TGTGCCAGCTCACCAGGGACAGGGTTTATCTATGGCTACACCTTC CASSPGTGFIYGYTF TRBJ1-2 medium-sized TRBV18 TRBD1
TGTGCCAGCAGTTTTATAGGGACAGGGGAGTTCTTC CASSFIGTGEFF TRBJ2-1 NA TRBV12-3/TRBV12-4 TRBD1
TGTGCCAGAAGTATAGTGGGTCGGGGCCTGGGGCCTCAGCCCCAGCATTTT CARSIVGRGLGPQPQHF TRBJ1-5 NA TRBV19 NA
TGTGCCAGCAGCCCGAACTACAATGAGCAGTTCTTC CASSPNYNEQFF TRBJ2-1 few TRBV7-9 NA
TGTGCCAGCTCACCAGGGACAGCTCGAATGGCCCAGTACTTC CASSPGTARMAQYF TRBJ2-5 medium-sized TRBV18 TRBD1
TGTGCCAGCAGCCCGTCCAGGGGACCCTACGAGCAGTACTTC CASSPSRGPYEQYF TRBJ2-7 NA TRBV5-6 NA
TGTGCCAGCAGTTTAAAACTAGCGGGGGGCGGAGAGACCCAGTACTTC CASSLKLAGGGETQYF TRBJ2-5 many TRBV12-3/TRBV12-4 TRBD2
TGTGCCAGCAGCAGCTATGAGAACACTGAAGCTTTCTTT CASSSYENTEAFF TRBJ1-1 NA TRBV6-6 NA
TGTGCCAGCAGCCCTCCAGTAGCGGGGGAAGAGACCCAGTACTTC CASSPPVAGEETQYF TRBJ2-5 medium-sized TRBV6-2/TRBV6-3 TRBD2
TGTGCCAGCTCTGGGGCGGGGGGGTACCAAGAGACCCAGTACTTC CASSGAGGYQETQYF TRBJ2-5 few TRBV7-2 TRBD2
TGTGCCAGCAGCTTACAGCTGCGAATTGATACGCAGTATTTT CASSLQLRIDTQYF TRBJ2-3 few TRBV7-6 NA
TGTGCCAGCAGGCCGGGACAGGGGAATCAGCCCCAGCATTTT CASRPGQGNQPQHF TRBJ1-5 medium-sized TRBV12-3/TRBV12-4 TRBD1
TGTGCCAGCAGCTTCTCTGCGGGGAGCTCCTACGAGCAGTACTTC CASSFSAGSSYEQYF TRBJ2-7 NA TRBV7-2 NA
TGTGCCAGTAGTACAACAGGGGGCTCAAAGACCCAGTACTTC CASSTTGGSKTQYF TRBJ2-5 once TRBV19 TRBD1